The 20 T cell receptor beta chains reported below all come from one sample, sequenced in a study of immune heterogeneity within non-small cell lung tumors (dated by TCRdb to about 2018). Genomic DNA extracted from bulk tumor tissue served as TCR template, with about 0.65 ug gDNA amplified per sample. During surgery, several biopsies were collected from each primary tumor and placed as far from one another as possible within the tumor mass. Patients in the study cohort, which was described as untreated, were newly diagnosed NSCLC cases going through curative surgery. The run used a HiSeq X Ten. The TCR beta CDR3 region was amplified with a multiplex PCR system whose first round of around 11 cycles used 32 V-gene forward primers and 13 J-gene reverse primers. The public reads were reanalyzed by TCRdb: fastp trimming at Q25, MiXCR alignment, in-frame beta chains only. Every entry covers one CDR3 protein and lists the most common genes and DNA from its rows. The sample table holds some 1,900 distinct CDR3 sequences, of which roughly 50% were seen once. In total, the top ten clones hold approximately 12% of the sample.

The sequencing input was lung tumor tissue. These receptors all stem from a man in his 70s with non-small cell lung cancer.

This chain joins TRBV29-1 and TRBJ2-5, with TRBD1 as a possible D gene (6 bases). The germline V and J ends were trimmed by 1 base and 5 bases, with 20 bases remaining between them. This CDR3 is 16 amino acids long. The V gene's germline CDR1 is SQVTM and CDR2 ANQGSEA. CDR3 region: CSVEARRRGGVETQYF. The CDR3 DNA reads as TGCAGCGTTGAAGCACGTCGGAGAGGGGGAGTTGAGACCCAGTACTTC.

This chain connects TRBV19 to TRBJ1-4; D may be TRBD1 (5 bases). The V and J ends lost 6 bases and 4 bases respectively, with 18 bases between them. The length of the CDR3 is 16 residues. CDR1 is LNHDA and CDR2 is SQIVND in the germline V gene (reference sequence). The CDR3, as DNA: TGTGCCAGTAGGAAGGGGACGAATCCGTTTAATGAAAAACTGTTTTTT. This encodes CASRKGTNPFNEKLFF.

This clonotype was counted only a few times. The chain links TRBV30 to TRBJ1-1; tentatively, D is TRBD1 (5 bases). The germline V gene has CDR1 GTSNPN and CDR2 SVGIG (reference sequence). Trimming left V 3 bases short and J 4 bases short, with 12 bases between. The CDR3 covers 13 residues. The CDR3 DNA is TGTGCCTGGAGGGTGCTGGGGGGCACTGAAGCTTTCTTT. Protein product: CAWRVLGGTEAFF.

The genes are TRBV25-1 and TRBJ1-1; the D is unclear. V gave up 6 bases and J gave up 1 base, with 21 bases separating them. The CDR3 has 17 residues. The germline V gene has CDR1 MGHDK and CDR2 SYGVNS. The CDR3 loop is CASRPSSGATSNTEAFF. The DNA for the CDR3 is TGTGCCAGCAGGCCATCCTCGGGAGCCACTTCGAACACTGAAGCTTTCTTT.

The J gene is TRBJ2-2, the V gene TRBV9; 8 bases map to TRBD1. V lost 7 bases, J lost 5 bases, and 16 bases stayed unmatched. Germline assignment: CDR1 SGDLS and CDR2 YYNGEE. This CDR3 has 17 amino acids. As DNA, the CDR3 is TGTGCCAGCCGACAGGGGCCATCCCTCCCGGGAACCGGGGAGCTGTTTTTT. Its translation: CASRQGPSLPGTGELFF.

This sequence joins TRBV6-1 and TRBJ1-3; D ambiguous. V lost 0 bases and J lost 0, with 21 bases in between. Germline-derived CDR1 and CDR2 are MNHNS and SASEGT. The CDR3 runs 20 residues. This CDR3 reads CASSEAGFGQADFSGNTIYF. As DNA, the CDR3 is TGTGCCAGCAGTGAAGCGGGCTTCGGGCAGGCCGATTTCTCTGGAAACACCATATATTTT.

This sequence joins TRBV12-3 or TRBV12-4 and TRBJ2-1; 12 bases are a match to TRBD1. V gave up 4 bases and J gave up 9 bases; unmatched junction bases: 7. The CDR3 totals 15 residues. The CDR3 sequence: CASSSGTGGEIEQFF. DNA for the CDR3: TGTGCCAGCAGTTCCGGGACAGGGGGCGAAATTGAGCAGTTCTTC.

This clonotype came up a few times. The chain joins TRBV3-1 to TRBJ2-2, with D possibly matching TRBD1 (5 bases). The V end lost 4 bases, the J end lost 5 bases, and 14 bases lay between the germline ends. The CDR3 length is 15 residues. Looked up from germline, CDR1 is LGHDT and CDR2 is YNNKEL (reference sequence). CDR3 sequence reads: CASSPGHVRTGELFF. The CDR3 bases are TGTGCCAGCAGCCCAGGACACGTCCGGACCGGGGAGCTGTTTTTT.

The J gene is TRBJ2-3, the V gene TRBV6-1; the D call may be TRBD1 or TRBD2 (5 bases each). V shed 3 bases and J shed 8 bases, with 9 bases lying between them. Germline CDR1 and CDR2: MNHNS and SASEGT. The CDR3 is 12 residues long. This chain's CDR3 is CASSEGESTQYF. CDR3 nucleotide sequence: TGTGCCAGCAGTGAGGGGGAATCTACGCAGTATTTT.

J is TRBJ2-1 and V is TRBV20-1; D is undetermined. Between the trimmed V and J ends, which lost 3 bases and 3 bases, there was a span of 9 bases. The CDR3 length is 13 residues. Germline V CDR1 and CDR2: DFQATT, SNEGSKA (reference sequence). CDR3 in amino acids: CSASPQNYNEQFF. CDR3 bases: TGCAGTGCTAGTCCCCAAAACTACAATGAGCAGTTCTTC.

The V gene is TRBV3-1, the J gene TRBJ2-3, with D maybe TRBD2 (6 bases). V shed 0 bases and J shed 0 bases, with 13 bases lying between them. From germline, CDR1 is LGHDT and CDR2 YNNKEL (reference sequence). The length of the CDR3 is 17 residues. As DNA, the CDR3 is TGTGCCAGCAGCCAAGAGCGCGGGATGGTGAGCACAGATACGCAGTATTTT. Amino acids: CASSQERGMVSTDTQYF.

The V call is TRBV19, the J call TRBJ2-1; 7 nucleotides align to TRBD2. The CDR3 is 18 amino acids. The V gene end was trimmed by 2 bases and the J gene end by 7 bases; junction bases not matched to a gene: 17. CDR1 LNHDA and CDR2 SQIVND come from the germline V gene (reference sequence). CDR3 residues: CASSISLGAGRPKNEQFF. CDR3 in DNA: TGTGCCAGTAGTATATCATTAGGAGCGGGACGGCCTAAAAATGAGCAGTTCTTC.

The CDR3 region has the DNA TGTGCCAGCAGTTCCAGATCTAGCGTCGATACGCAGTATTTT. Encoded protein: CASSSRSSVDTQYF. The V gene is TRBV27, the J gene TRBJ2-3; tentative D call: TRBD2 (6 bases). V lost 4 bases and J 6 bases, leaving 14 bases between the germline ends. The length of the CDR3 is 14 residues. Per germline, CDR1 MNHEY and CDR2 SMNVEV (reference sequence).

A note on this clonotype: A single base separates this from a much larger clone, so it may be a read error. The gene calls are TRBV6-9 and TRBJ2-7; no clear D. CDR1 is MNHGY, CDR2 SVAAGI, per germline. This CDR3 region has 13 residues. The V end was cut by 4 bases, the J end by 5 bases, with 12 bases between. The CDR3 sequence: CASSSSGNDEQYF. DNA of the CDR3: TGTGCCAGCAGTTCCTCGGGCAACGACGAGCAGTACTTC.

The chain has TRBV6-1 and TRBJ2-1; 9 nucleotides line up with TRBD2. The V gene end was trimmed by 8 bases and the J gene end by 10 bases; junction bases not matched to a gene: 18. Germline lookup yields CDR1 MNHNS and CDR2 SASEGT. The CDR3 is made up of 16 amino acids. DNA for the CDR3: TGTGCCAGCCTCGACCTGGGTAGCGGGAGAAGGAAGGAGCAGTTCTTC. Translated: CASLDLGSGRRKEQFF.

The table lists this clonotype with a count of one. The chain is built from TRBV10-3 and TRBJ2-1; TRBD1 aligns across 8 bases. The DNA end lines up better with TRBJ2-7; the J call may be wrong. The CDR3 is made up of 13 amino acids. Germline CDR1 ENHRY, CDR2 SYGVKD. CDR3 residues: CAIRPSQGGVQYF. The CDR3 region has the DNA TGTGCCATCAGACCTTCACAGGGGGGAGTGCAGTACTTC.

On this clonotype: One end of the junction fails to match germline, which may point to a read error. The chain links TRBV12-3 or TRBV12-4 to TRBJ2-7; D unclear. This CDR3 region has 14 residues. The chain's CDR3 is CASSPLYDGYERYF. For the CDR3, the DNA is TGTGCCAGCAGTCCACTGTATGATGGGTACGAGCGGTACTTC.

This clonotype was seen once. The rearrangement joins TRBV11-3 to TRBJ2-3, with D perhaps matching TRBD1 or TRBD2 (8 bases each). Trimming took off 5 bases at V and 3 bases at J, with 21 bases between the two ends. CDR1 and CDR2 (germline): SGHNT, YENEEA. The CDR3 is 17 residues long. The CDR3, as DNA: TGTGCCAGCAGCACCTCAGGGGGCGGGAGGCATACAGATACGCAGTATTTT. This translates into CASSTSGGGRHTDTQYF.

The gene calls are TRBV28 and TRBJ2-7, with 7 positions matching TRBD1. CDR1 MDHEN and CDR2 SYDVKM come from the germline V gene. There are 14 residues in the CDR3. Losses at the gene ends were 5 bases for V and 7 bases for J; bases not matched to a gene: 11. The CDR3 region has the DNA TGTGCCAGCAGTATCGCCGGGACAGTACAGGAGCAGTACTTC. Its protein product is CASSIAGTVQEQYF.

This chain links TRBV28 with TRBJ1-2; TRBD1 matches at 7 bases. Germline CDR1 is MDHEN and CDR2 is SYDVKM. The junction had 22 bases not matched to a gene; V was cut back by 6 bases and J by 6 bases. The CDR3 loop spans 18 amino acids. The CDR3 bases are TGTGCCAGCAGCTCTACAAGTGTCAAGAAACAGGGGAATCATGGCTACACCTTC. Its translation: CASSSTSVKKQGNHGYTF.